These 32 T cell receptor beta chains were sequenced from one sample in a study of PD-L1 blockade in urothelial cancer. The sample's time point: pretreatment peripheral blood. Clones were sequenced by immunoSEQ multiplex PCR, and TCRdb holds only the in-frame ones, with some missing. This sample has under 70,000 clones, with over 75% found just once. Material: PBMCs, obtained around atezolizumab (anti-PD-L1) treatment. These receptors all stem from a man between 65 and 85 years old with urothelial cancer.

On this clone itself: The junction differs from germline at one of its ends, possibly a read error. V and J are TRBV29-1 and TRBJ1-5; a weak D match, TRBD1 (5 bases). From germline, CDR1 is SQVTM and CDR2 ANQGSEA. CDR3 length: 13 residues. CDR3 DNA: TGCAGCGTGGAAGGGGTTAGGGGTCAGCCCCAGCATTTT. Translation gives CSVEGVRGQPQHF.

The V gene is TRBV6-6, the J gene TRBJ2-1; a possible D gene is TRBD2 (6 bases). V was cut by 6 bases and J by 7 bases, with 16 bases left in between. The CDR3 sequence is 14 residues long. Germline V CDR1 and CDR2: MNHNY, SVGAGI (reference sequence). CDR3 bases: TGTGCCAGCAGCCGACGGGACTTCACTAATGAGCAGTTCTTC. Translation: CASSRRDFTNEQFF.

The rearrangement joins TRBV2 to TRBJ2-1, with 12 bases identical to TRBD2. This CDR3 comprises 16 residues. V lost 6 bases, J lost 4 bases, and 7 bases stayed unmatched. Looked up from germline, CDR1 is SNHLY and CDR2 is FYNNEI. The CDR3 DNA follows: TGTGCCAGCAGGAAGGGGACTAGCGGGTCTTACAATGAGCAGTTCTTC. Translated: CASRKGTSGSYNEQFF. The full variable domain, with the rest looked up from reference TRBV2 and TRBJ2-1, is EPEVTQTPSHQVTQMGQEVILRCVPISNHLYFYWYRQILGQKVEFLVSFYNNEISEKSEIFDDQFSVERPDGSNFTLKIRSTKLEDSAMYFCASRKGTSGSYNEQFFGPGTRLTVL.

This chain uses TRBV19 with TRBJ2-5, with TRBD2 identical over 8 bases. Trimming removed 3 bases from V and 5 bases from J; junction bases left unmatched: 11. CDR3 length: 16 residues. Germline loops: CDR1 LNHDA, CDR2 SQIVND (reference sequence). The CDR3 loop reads CASSIGALAGSETQYF. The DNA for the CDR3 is TGTGCCAGTAGTATTGGAGCGTTAGCGGGATCGGAGACCCAGTACTTC.

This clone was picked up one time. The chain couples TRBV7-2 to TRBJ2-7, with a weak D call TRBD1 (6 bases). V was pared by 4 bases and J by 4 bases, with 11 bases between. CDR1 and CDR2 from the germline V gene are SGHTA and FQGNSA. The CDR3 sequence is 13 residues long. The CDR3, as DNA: TGTGCCAGCAGCTCCTCGCAGGGGTACGAGCAGTACTTC. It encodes CASSSSQGYEQYF.

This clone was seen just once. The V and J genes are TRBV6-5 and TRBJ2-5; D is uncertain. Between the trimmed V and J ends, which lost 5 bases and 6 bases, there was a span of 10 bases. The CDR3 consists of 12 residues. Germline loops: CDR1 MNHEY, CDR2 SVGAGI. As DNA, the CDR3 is TGTGCCAGCAGTCCATTCGGTCAGACCCAGTACTTC. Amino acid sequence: CASSPFGQTQYF.

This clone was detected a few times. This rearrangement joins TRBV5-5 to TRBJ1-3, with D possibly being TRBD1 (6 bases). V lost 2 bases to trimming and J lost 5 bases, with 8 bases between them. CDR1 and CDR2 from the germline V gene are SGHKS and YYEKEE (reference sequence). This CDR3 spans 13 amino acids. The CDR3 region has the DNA TGTGCCAGCAGCTTTCAGGGGAGAAACACCATATATTTT. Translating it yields CASSFQGRNTIYF.

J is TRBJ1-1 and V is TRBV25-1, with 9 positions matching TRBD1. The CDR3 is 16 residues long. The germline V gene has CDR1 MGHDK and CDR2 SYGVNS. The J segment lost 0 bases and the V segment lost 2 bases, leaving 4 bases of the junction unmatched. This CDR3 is CASSETGGWMNTEAFF. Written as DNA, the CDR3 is TGTGCCAGCAGTGAAACAGGGGGCTGGATGAACACTGAAGCTTTCTTT.

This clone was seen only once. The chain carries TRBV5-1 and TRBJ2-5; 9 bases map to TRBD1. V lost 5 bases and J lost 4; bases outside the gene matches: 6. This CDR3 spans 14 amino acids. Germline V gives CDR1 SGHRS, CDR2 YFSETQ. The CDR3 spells CASRTGGATETQYF. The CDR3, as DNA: TGCGCCAGCAGGACAGGGGGGGCGACAGAGACCCAGTACTTC.

The CDR3 loop reads CASSELAESTDTQYF. CDR3 DNA sequence: TGTGCCAGCAGCGAACTAGCGGAAAGCACAGATACGCAGTATTTT. The chain links TRBV9 to TRBJ2-3; 8 bases agree with TRBD2. Looked up from germline, CDR1 is SGDLS and CDR2 is YYNGEE. The ends lost 3 bases at V and 0 bases at J; junction bases unmatched: 3. This CDR3 region has 15 residues.

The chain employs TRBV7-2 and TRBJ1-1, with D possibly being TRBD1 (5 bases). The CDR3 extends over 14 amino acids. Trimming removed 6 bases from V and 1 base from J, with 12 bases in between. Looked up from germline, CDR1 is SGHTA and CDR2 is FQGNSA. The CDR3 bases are TGTGCCAGCAGGAAAAACCAGGGGAACACTGAAGCTTTCTTT. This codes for CASRKNQGNTEAFF.

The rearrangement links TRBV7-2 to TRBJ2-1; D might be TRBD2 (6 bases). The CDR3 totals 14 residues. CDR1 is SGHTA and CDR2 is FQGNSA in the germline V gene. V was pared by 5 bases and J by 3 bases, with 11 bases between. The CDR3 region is CASSPPGSYNEQFF. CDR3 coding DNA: TGTGCCAGCAGCCCCCCCGGGAGCTACAATGAGCAGTTCTTC.

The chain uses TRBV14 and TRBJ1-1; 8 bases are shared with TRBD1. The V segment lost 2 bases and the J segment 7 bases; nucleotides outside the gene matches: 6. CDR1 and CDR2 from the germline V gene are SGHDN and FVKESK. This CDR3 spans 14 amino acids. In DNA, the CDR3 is TGTGCCAGCAGCCAACGGACAGGGAGGAATGAAGCTTTCTTT. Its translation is CASSQRTGRNEAFF.

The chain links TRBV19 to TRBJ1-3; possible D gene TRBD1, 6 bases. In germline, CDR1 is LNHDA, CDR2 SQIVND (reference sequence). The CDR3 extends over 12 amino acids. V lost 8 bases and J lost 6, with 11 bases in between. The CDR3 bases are TGTGCCAGTGCACAGGGTACAAACACCATATATTTT. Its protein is CASAQGTNTIYF.

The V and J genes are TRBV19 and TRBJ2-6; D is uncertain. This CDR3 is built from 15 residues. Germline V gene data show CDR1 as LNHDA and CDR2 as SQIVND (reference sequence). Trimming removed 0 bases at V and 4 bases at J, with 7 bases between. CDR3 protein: CASSIDDSGANVLTF. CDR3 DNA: TGTGCCAGTAGTATAGACGACTCAGGGGCCAACGTCCTGACTTTC.

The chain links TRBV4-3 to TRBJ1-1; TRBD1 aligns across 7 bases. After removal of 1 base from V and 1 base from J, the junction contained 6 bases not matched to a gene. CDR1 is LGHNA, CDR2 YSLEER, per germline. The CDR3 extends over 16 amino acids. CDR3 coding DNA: TGCGCCAGCAGCCAAGGGACAGGCGGGACGAACACTGAAGCTTTCTTT. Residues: CASSQGTGGTNTEAFF.

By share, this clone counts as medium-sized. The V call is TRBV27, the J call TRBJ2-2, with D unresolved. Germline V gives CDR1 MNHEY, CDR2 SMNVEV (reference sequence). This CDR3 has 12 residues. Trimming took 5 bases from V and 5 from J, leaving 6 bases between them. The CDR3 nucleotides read TGTGCCAGCAGTCTCCTTACCGGGGAGCTGTTTTTT. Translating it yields CASSLLTGELFF.

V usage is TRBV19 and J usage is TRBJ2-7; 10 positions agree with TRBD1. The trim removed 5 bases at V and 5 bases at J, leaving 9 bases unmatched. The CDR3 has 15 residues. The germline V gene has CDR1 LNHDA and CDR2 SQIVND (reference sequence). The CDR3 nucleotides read TGTGCCAGTAGTGTCGGGACAGGGGAATTGGACGAGCAGTACTTC. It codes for CASSVGTGELDEQYF.

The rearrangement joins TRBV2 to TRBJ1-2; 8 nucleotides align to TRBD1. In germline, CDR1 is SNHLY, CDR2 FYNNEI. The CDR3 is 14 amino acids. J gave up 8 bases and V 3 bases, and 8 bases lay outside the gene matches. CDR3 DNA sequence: TGTGCCAGCAGTGAGGACAGGGTAGTCTCCGGCTACACCTTC. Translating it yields CASSEDRVVSGYTF.

The CDR3 region has the DNA TGTGCCAGCAGCCAAGGGTTAGCGGGAGGCTCTCAAGAGACCCAGTACTTC. As protein: CASSQGLAGGSQETQYF. This sequence joins TRBV4-2 and TRBJ2-5; 10 nucleotides match TRBD2. The CDR3 is 17 amino acids. Trimming took 1 base from V and 2 from J; bases not matched to a gene: 7. The germline V gene has CDR1 LGHNA and CDR2 YNFKEQ.

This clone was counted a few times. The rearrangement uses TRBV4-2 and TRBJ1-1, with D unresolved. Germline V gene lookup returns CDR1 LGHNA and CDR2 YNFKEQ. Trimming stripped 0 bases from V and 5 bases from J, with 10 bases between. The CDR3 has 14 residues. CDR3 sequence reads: CASSQDSQWTEAFF. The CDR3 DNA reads TGTGCCAGCAGCCAAGACAGTCAGTGGACTGAAGCTTTCTTT.

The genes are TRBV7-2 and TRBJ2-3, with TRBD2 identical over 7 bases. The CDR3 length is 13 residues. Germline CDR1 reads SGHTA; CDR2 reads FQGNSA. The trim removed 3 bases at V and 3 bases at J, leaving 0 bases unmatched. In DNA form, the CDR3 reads TGTGCCAGCAGCTTGGGGGGGACAGATACGCAGTATTTT. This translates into CASSLGGTDTQYF. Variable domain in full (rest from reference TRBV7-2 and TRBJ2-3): GAGVSQSPSNKVTEKGKDVELRCDPISGHTALYWYRQSLGQGLEFLIYFQGNSAPDKSGLPSDRFSAERTGGSVSTLTIQRTQQEDSAVYLCASSLGGTDTQYFGPGTRLTVL.

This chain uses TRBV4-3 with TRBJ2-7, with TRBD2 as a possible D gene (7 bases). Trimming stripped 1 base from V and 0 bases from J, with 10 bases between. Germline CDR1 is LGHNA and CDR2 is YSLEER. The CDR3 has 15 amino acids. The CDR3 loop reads CASSQGGGGSYEQYF. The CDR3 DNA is TGCGCCAGCAGCCAAGGGGGAGGGGGCTCCTACGAGCAGTACTTC.

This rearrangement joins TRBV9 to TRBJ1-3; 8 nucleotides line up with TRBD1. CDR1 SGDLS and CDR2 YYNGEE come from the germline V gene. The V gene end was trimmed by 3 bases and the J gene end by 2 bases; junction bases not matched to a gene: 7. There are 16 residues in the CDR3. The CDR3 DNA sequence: TGTGCCAGCAGCGAGACGTTACAGGGGGCTGGAAACACCATATATTTT. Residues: CASSETLQGAGNTIYF. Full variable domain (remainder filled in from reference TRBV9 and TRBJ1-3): DSGVTQTPKHLITATGQRVTLRCSPRSGDLSVYWYQQSLDQGLQFLIQYYNGEERAKGNILERFSAQQFPDLHSELNLSSLELGDSALYFCASSETLQGAGNTIYFGEGSWLTVV.

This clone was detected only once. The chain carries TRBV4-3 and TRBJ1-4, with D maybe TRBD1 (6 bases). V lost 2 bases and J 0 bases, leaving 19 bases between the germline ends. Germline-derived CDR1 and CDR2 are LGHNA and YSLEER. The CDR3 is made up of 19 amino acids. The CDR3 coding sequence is TGCGCCAGCAGCCAAAACCGGGGGGCGGGGCTGGCAACTAATGAAAAACTGTTTTTT. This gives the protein CASSQNRGAGLATNEKLFF.

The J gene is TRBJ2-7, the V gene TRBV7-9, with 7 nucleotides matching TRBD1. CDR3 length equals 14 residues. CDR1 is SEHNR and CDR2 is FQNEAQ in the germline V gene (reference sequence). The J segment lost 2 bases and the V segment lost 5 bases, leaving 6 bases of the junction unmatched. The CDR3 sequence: CASSPTGQTYEQYF. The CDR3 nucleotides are TGTGCCAGCAGCCCTACGGGACAGACCTACGAGCAGTACTTC.

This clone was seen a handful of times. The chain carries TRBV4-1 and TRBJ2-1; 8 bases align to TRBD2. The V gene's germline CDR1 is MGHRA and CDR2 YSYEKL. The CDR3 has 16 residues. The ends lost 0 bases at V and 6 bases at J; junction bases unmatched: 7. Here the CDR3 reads CASSQDSGEGLNEQFF. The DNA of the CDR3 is TGCGCCAGCAGCCAAGATAGCGGGGAGGGCCTCAATGAGCAGTTCTTC.

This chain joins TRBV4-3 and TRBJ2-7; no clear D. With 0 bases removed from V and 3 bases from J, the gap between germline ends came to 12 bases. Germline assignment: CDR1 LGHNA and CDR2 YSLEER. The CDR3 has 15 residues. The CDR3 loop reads CASSQDSAGLYEQYF. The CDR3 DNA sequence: TGCGCCAGCAGCCAAGATTCGGCAGGCCTCTACGAGCAGTACTTC.

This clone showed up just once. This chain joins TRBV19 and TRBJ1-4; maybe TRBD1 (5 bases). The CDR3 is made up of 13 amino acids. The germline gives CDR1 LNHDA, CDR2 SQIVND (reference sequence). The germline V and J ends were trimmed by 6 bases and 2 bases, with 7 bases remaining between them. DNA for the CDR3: TGTGCCAGTAGAGACAGTACTAATGAAAAACTGTTTTTT. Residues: CASRDSTNEKLFF.

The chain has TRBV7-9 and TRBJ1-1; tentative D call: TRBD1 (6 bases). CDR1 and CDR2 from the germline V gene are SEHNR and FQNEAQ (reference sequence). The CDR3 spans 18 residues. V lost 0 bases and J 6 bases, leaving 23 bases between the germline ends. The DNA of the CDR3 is TGTGCCAGCAGCTTAGCGAAATCATCAGGCAGGGGTGGCCCTGAAGCTTTCTTT. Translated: CASSLAKSSGRGGPEAFF.

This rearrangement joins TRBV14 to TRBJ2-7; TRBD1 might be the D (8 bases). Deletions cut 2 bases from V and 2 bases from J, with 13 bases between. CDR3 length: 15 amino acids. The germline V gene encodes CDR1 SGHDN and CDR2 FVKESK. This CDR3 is CASSQNRGGPYEQYF. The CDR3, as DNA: TGTGCCAGCAGCCAAAACAGGGGGGGCCCCTACGAGCAGTACTTC.

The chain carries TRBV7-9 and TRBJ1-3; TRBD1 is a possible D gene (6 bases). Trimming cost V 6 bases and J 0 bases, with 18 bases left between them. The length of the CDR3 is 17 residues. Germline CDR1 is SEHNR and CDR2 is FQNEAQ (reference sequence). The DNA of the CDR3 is TGTGCCAGCAGTCTCCGGGACATTTACGTCTCTGGAAACACCATATATTTT. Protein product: CASSLRDIYVSGNTIYF.